This T cell receptor beta chain was documented in a study of kidney transplant recipient with SARS-CoV-2 infection. This clonotype was picked up a small number of times. Trimming left V 2 bases short and J 0 bases short, with 18 bases between. Germline CDR1 is SNHLY and CDR2 is FYNNEI. The CDR3 consists of 18 residues. TCRdb reprocessed the reads with MiXCR, giving one entry per CDR3 protein. Of 250,000 or so distinct CDR3 sequences in the sample, under 30% were seen once. This receptor was identified in a male patient between 25 and 39 years old who had COVID-19 and was a kidney transplant recipient. Some T cells may be supplied by the graft donor. This sequence joins TRBV2 and TRBJ2-3, with D perhaps being TRBD1 or TRBD2 (6 bases each). This material consisted of a blood sample, taken at baseline and on day 111 from a kidney transplant recipient. The DNA of the CDR3 is TGTGCCAGCAGTGAAAGTGGGGGCCTAGCGTACAGCACAGATACGCAGTATTTT. Amino acids: CASSESGGLAYSTDTQYF.